This T cell receptor beta chain is from a study of cytomegalovirus exposure and HLA in healthy donors. Study-wide context: Of the donors genotyped, several hundred in all, about 76% fell in the Caucasian-associated ancestry cluster.

General observations from the study: Excluded were some V segments that proved indistinguishable, including TRBV6-2 and TRBV6-3. Altogether, 150 or so TCR beta chains were recorded as cytomegalovirus-associated. Beyond CMV serostatus, there was no information to go on about immune exposure.

The PCR contained 60 Vbeta and 13 Jbeta primers. Clones were read by immunoSEQ multiplex PCR, and TCRdb kept only the in-frame ones, dropping some. The data contain about 60,000 clones, roughly 86% of them seen just once; the ten biggest clones take up roughly 1.5%. As concerns this clone: Its antigen is still unknown.

Trimming removed 8 bases at V and 5 bases at J, with 12 bases between. The germline CDR1 and CDR2 sequences are LNHDA and SQIVND (reference sequence). CDR3 length equals 12 residues. The chain uses TRBV19 and TRBJ1-1; D gene ambiguous. Sequencing used PBMCs. This receptor was identified in a man between 18 and 29 years old in good health and CMV-seronegative. CDR3: CASAVGETEAFF. CDR3 in DNA: TGTGCCAGTGCGGTCGGGGAAACTGAAGCTTTCTTT.